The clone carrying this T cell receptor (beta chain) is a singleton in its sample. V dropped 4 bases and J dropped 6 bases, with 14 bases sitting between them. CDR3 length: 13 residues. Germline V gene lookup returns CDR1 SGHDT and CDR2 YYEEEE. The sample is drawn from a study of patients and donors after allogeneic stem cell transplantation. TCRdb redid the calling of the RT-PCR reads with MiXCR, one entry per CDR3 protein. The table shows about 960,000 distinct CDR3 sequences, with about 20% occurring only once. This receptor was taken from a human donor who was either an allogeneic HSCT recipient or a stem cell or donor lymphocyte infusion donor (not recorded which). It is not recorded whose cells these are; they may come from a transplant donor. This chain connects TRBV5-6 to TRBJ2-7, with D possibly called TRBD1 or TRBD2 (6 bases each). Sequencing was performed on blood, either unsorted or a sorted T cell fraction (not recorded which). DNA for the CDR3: TGTGCCAGCAGCCTAAAGGGGGGACGCGAGCAGTACTTC. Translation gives CASSLKGGREQYF.